This is a list of T cell receptor beta chains from one sample in a study of cytomegalovirus exposure and HLA in healthy donors. Here immunoSEQ multiplex PCR was the method, and the copy in TCRdb shows in-frame clones only, minus some. The profile shows approximately 150,000 clones, around 76% of them singletons. Sequenced: PBMCs. All receptors derive from a woman in her 40s in good health and CMV-seronegative. Both conserved end residues are part of each CDR3. D genes are given only for firm matches. Only part of the rows carry a size: once, few, many, or a class if the clone is expanded.

v_call	j_call	clone_size	d_call	cdr3_aa	cdr3_nt
TRBV5-1	TRBJ1-1	NA	TRBD1	CASSRQGGSLNTEAFF	TGCGCCAGCAGTCGACAGGGGGGAAGTCTGAACACTGAAGCTTTCTTT
TRBV5-4	TRBJ1-1	NA	NA	CASRQDRMGDAEAFF	TGTGCCAGCAGGCAAGACAGGATGGGAGATGCTGAAGCTTTCTTT
TRBV25-1	TRBJ1-4	NA	NA	CASSESGLNEKLFF	TGTGCCAGCAGTGAATCCGGACTTAATGAAAAACTGTTTTTT
TRBV19	TRBJ1-2	NA	NA	CASGATGSGGYTF	TGTGCCAGTGGAGCCACAGGGTCGGGTGGCTACACCTTC
TRBV5-1	TRBJ2-3	NA	TRBD2	CAGQREGGTDTQYF	TGCGCCGGGCAGCGGGAGGGCGGGACAGATACGCAGTATTTT
TRBV2	TRBJ2-3	NA	TRBD2	CASSSGTSYTDTQYF	TGTGCCAGCAGTTCCGGGACTAGCTACACAGATACGCAGTATTTT
TRBV7-9	TRBJ1-4	NA	NA	CASSHSEPGANEKLFF	TGTGCCAGCAGCCACTCTGAGCCGGGAGCTAATGAAAAACTGTTTTTT
TRBV6-5	TRBJ2-1	NA	TRBD2	CASSSIRTSGNNEQFF	TGTGCCAGCAGTTCGATTCGGACTAGCGGAAACAATGAGCAGTTCTTC
TRBV19	TRBJ1-1	NA	TRBD1	CASSIGTGGSTEAFF	TGTGCCAGTAGTATTGGGACAGGTGGTAGCACTGAAGCTTTCTTT
TRBV19	TRBJ1-1	NA	NA	CASRLRLNTEAFF	TGTGCCAGTAGGCTCAGGTTGAACACTGAAGCTTTCTTT
TRBV15	TRBJ2-3	NA	NA	CATSRVLAADTQYF	TGTGCCACCAGCAGAGTACTAGCCGCAGATACGCAGTATTTT
TRBV11-3	TRBJ2-2	NA	NA	CASSLILRTDFTGELFF	TGTGCCAGCAGCTTAATCTTGCGGACAGATTTCACCGGGGAGCTGTTTTTT
TRBV9	TRBJ1-4	NA	TRBD1	CASSIGTGPEKLFF	TGTGCCAGCAGCATAGGGACAGGGCCTGAAAAACTGTTTTTT
TRBV10-3	TRBJ1-4	NA	NA	CAIAGTGNEKLFF	TGTGCCATCGCGGGGACGGGTAATGAAAAACTGTTTTTT
TRBV25-1	TRBJ2-5	few	NA	CASSPHRDGETQYF	TGTGCCAGCAGTCCCCACAGGGACGGAGAGACCCAGTACTTC
TRBV28	TRBJ1-2	NA	TRBD1	CASTGQDGAFGYTF	TGTGCCAGCACTGGACAGGATGGGGCGTTTGGCTACACCTTC
TRBV6-5	TRBJ2-3	NA	TRBD1	CASSLQGPTDTQYF	TGTGCCAGCAGTTTACAGGGGCCCACAGATACGCAGTATTTT
TRBV28	TRBJ2-7	NA	NA	CASSLTGAPLFYEQYF	TGTGCCAGCAGTTTAACGGGAGCACCGCTATTTTACGAGCAGTACTTC
TRBV7-2	TRBJ2-1	few	NA	CASSFQGGNEQFF	TGTGCCAGCAGCTTCCAGGGGGGTAATGAGCAGTTCTTC
TRBV11-2	TRBJ2-5	NA	NA	CASSLRQAQETQYF	TGTGCCAGCAGCCTACGACAGGCCCAAGAGACCCAGTACTTC
TRBV5-1	TRBJ2-3	NA	NA	CASSLLEPDTQYF	TGCGCCAGCAGCTTACTAGAGCCAGATACGCAGTATTTT
TRBV7-9	TRBJ1-1	few	TRBD1	CASSQGANTDEAFF	TGTGCCAGCAGCCAGGGGGCGAACACAGATGAAGCTTTCTTT
TRBV5-6	TRBJ2-5	NA	NA	CASSSLGGQETQYF	TGTGCCAGCAGTTCTTTAGGGGGCCAAGAGACCCAGTACTTC
TRBV9	TRBJ1-2	few	NA	CASSVEGAANYGYTF	TGTGCCAGCAGCGTAGAAGGGGCAGCTAACTATGGCTACACCTTC
TRBV9	TRBJ1-1	NA	NA	CASSVGANTEAFF	TGTGCCAGCAGCGTAGGAGCGAACACTGAAGCTTTCTTT
TRBV19	TRBJ2-7	NA	TRBD2	CASSILRTSRASEQYF	TGTGCCAGTAGTATACTACGGACTAGCAGAGCCAGCGAGCAGTACTTC
TRBV5-6	TRBJ1-5	many	NA	CASSGAPNQPQHF	TGTGCCAGCAGCGGGGCACCCAATCAGCCCCAGCATTTT
TRBV7-6	TRBJ1-5	NA	TRBD1	CASSPGQGASNQPQHF	TGTGCCAGCAGCCCAGGACAGGGTGCAAGCAATCAGCCCCAGCATTTT
TRBV11-2	TRBJ2-4	once	NA	CASSLELASGVKNIQYF	TGTGCCAGCAGCTTAGAGCTAGCGTCGGGGGTCAAAAACATTCAGTACTTC
TRBV5-1	TRBJ1-2	NA	NA	CASRRGDTFDYGYTF	TGCGCCAGCAGAAGAGGGGACACCTTTGACTATGGCTACACCTTC
TRBV7-3	TRBJ2-7	NA	TRBD1	CASSFEGGPYEQYF	TGTGCCAGCAGCTTTGAAGGGGGCCCCTACGAGCAGTACTTC
TRBV5-4	TRBJ2-3	once	TRBD2	CASSLIRAGGPGGTDTQYF	TGTGCCAGCAGCTTGATCAGAGCGGGAGGCCCGGGGGGCACAGATACGCAGTATTTT
TRBV14	TRBJ1-2	NA	NA	CASSHGGGERSYGYTF	TGTGCCAGCAGCCATGGTGGAGGGGAGCGAAGTTATGGCTACACCTTC
TRBV2	TRBJ2-5	NA	NA	CASSVTTETQYF	TGTGCCAGCAGTGTAACTACAGAGACCCAGTACTTC
TRBV5-1	TRBJ2-7	NA	TRBD1	CASSLARTGVPYEQYF	TGCGCCAGCAGCTTGGCGCGGACAGGGGTGCCCTACGAGCAGTACTTC
TRBV2	TRBJ2-3	NA	NA	CASSAHRPQDTDTQYF	TGTGCCAGCAGTGCACACCGGCCCCAGGACACAGATACGCAGTATTTT
TRBV28	TRBJ1-2	NA	TRBD1	CASSPPGQGAKGYTF	TGTGCCAGCAGCCCTCCGGGACAGGGGGCGAAAGGCTACACCTTC
TRBV5-6	TRBJ1-1	NA	NA	CASSPVSTYTEAFF	TGTGCCAGCAGCCCCGTAAGCACGTACACTGAAGCTTTCTTT
TRBV7-9	TRBJ2-7	once	TRBD1	CASSCAGTGCYEQYF	TGTGCCAGCAGCTGTGCCGGGACAGGATGCTACGAGCAGTACTTC
TRBV30	TRBJ1-2	NA	NA	CAWSVGGTRDGGTF	TGTGCCTGGAGTGTTGGAGGCACCCGGGATGGAGGCACCTTC
TRBV6-1	TRBJ2-1	NA	NA	CATSGALGPNEQFF	TGTGCCACCTCGGGTGCCTTGGGGCCCAATGAGCAGTTCTTC
TRBV19	TRBJ1-1	NA	NA	CATEGRPSGVLTEAFF	TGTGCCACCGAGGGGAGACCTTCGGGGGTTCTAACTGAAGCTTTCTTT
TRBV6-4	TRBJ1-5	NA	TRBD1	CASRAGGVQPQHF	TGTGCCAGCCGTGCAGGGGGTGTTCAGCCCCAGCATTTT
TRBV6-4	TRBJ2-3	NA	NA	CASSDSALDTQYF	TGTGCCAGCAGTGACTCTGCGCTTGATACGCAGTATTTT
TRBV28	TRBJ1-2	NA	NA	CASSSQLKQYGYTF	TGTGCCAGCAGTTCTCAGCTGAAACAGTATGGCTACACCTTC
TRBV7-9	TRBJ1-1	NA	TRBD1	CASSLAQDRNTEAFF	TGTGCCAGCAGCTTAGCCCAGGACAGGAACACTGAAGCCTTCTTT
TRBV5-1	TRBJ2-7	NA	NA	CASSLQQVPGEQYF	TGCGCCAGCAGCTTGCAACAGGTCCCCGGCGAGCAGTACTTC
TRBV10-3	TRBJ2-2	NA	TRBD2	CAIPQGASGTYTGELFF	TGTGCCATCCCCCAAGGAGCTAGCGGGACGTACACCGGGGAGCTGTTTTTT
TRBV5-1	TRBJ2-3	once	TRBD1	CASSPRGQGVGDTQYF	TGCGCCAGCAGCCCCCGCGGACAGGGGGTTGGAGATACGCAGTATTTT
TRBV10-1	TRBJ2-5	NA	TRBD2	CASFGLAEGGETQYF	TGCGCCAGCTTCGGACTAGCGGAAGGGGGGGAGACCCAGTACTTC
TRBV7-9	TRBJ2-7	NA	NA	CASSHQGNEQYF	TGTGCCAGCAGCCACCAGGGCAACGAGCAGTACTTC
TRBV5-6	TRBJ2-3	NA	TRBD2	CASSRSLAGVADTQYF	TGTGCCAGCAGCAGATCCCTAGCGGGAGTCGCAGATACGCAGTATTTT
TRBV5-1	TRBJ2-2	NA	TRBD2	CASSPGLADTGELFF	TGCGCCAGCAGCCCCGGACTAGCGGACACCGGGGAGCTGTTTTTT
TRBV15	TRBJ1-4	NA	TRBD1	CATSSPGQLTEKLFF	TGTGCCACCAGCAGCCCGGGACAGCTCACAGAAAAACTGTTTTTT
TRBV6-1	TRBJ1-5	NA	NA	CASSVYDSSNQPQHF	TGTGCCAGCAGTGTTTATGACAGTAGCAATCAGCCCCAGCATTTT
TRBV19	TRBJ2-7	NA	NA	CASSRAVRGEQYF	TGTGCCAGTAGTAGGGCAGTTCGTGGGGAGCAGTACTTC
TRBV4-2	TRBJ1-3	few	NA	CASSQEEYSGNTIYF	TGTGCCAGCAGCCAAGAAGAGTACTCTGGAAACACCATATATTTT
TRBV5-3	TRBJ1-1	NA	TRBD1	CARSPGQGEGEAFF	TGTGCCAGAAGCCCGGGACAGGGGGAAGGTGAAGCTTTCTTT
TRBV30	TRBJ2-4	NA	TRBD1	CAWTPGGRVIQYF	TGTGCCTGGACTCCAGGGGGCAGAGTCATTCAGTACTTC
TRBV5-1	TRBJ2-7	NA	TRBD2	CASSLGGSGGPREQYF	TGCGCCAGCAGCTTGGGAGGGTCGGGAGGGCCGCGGGAGCAGTACTTC